The 4 T cell receptor beta chains reported below all come from one sample, sequenced in a study of radiation and T cells in renal cell carcinoma. The protocol was immunoSEQ multiplex PCR, while the TCRdb copy is restricted to in-frame clones and leaves out a portion. This table has around 170,000 clones, approximately 90% appearing once. Described time point: blood 4 weeks post-SBRT, at nephrectomy. Treatment meaning: 15 Gy SBRT to primary tumor, nephrectomy 4 weeks later. The sample was blood, taken from a patient whose treatment included radiotherapy and nephrectomy. All receptors derive from a woman aged 45-60 years with renal cell carcinoma.

Concerning this clone: Other DNA sequences from this sample encode an identical CDR3 as well. The CDR3 DNA reads as TGTGCCAGCAGTTACGGCGGCTATGGCTACACCTTC. It codes for CASSYGGYGYTF. The rearrangement links TRBV6-5 to TRBJ1-2; D unresolved. The germline V and J ends were trimmed by 2 bases and 4 bases, with 5 bases remaining between them. Germline CDR1 and CDR2: MNHEY and SVGAGI. CDR3 length equals 12 residues.

J is TRBJ1-6 and V is TRBV9; the D gene is possibly TRBD1 (5 bases). The CDR3 sequence is 15 residues long. Germline V gives CDR1 SGDLS, CDR2 YYNGEE. Trimming pared 3 bases from V and 9 bases from J, leaving 16 bases between. The CDR3 loop is CASSAARDSPSPLHF. Here the CDR3 DNA reads TGTGCCAGCAGCGCCGCCCGAGACAGTCCTTCACCCCTCCACTTT.

The CDR3 protein is CASSLPGRGAKNIQYF. The CDR3, as DNA: TGTGCCAGCAGTCTACCTGGAAGGGGAGCCAAAAACATTCAGTACTTC. The rearrangement joins TRBV28 to TRBJ2-4, with D possibly being TRBD1 (5 bases). V gave up 5 bases and J gave up 0 bases, with 14 bases separating them. This CDR3 comprises 16 residues. The germline CDR1 and CDR2 sequences are MDHEN and SYDVKM.

This sequence joins TRBV6-5 and TRBJ2-6; tentatively, D is TRBD1 (6 bases). CDR3 length: 15 amino acids. V lost 7 bases, J lost 2 bases, and 12 bases lay in between. Germline V gene sequence: CDR1 MNHEY, CDR2 SVGAGI. The CDR3 region has the DNA TGTGCCAGCAACCCACAGGGAGCTGGGGCCAACGTCCTGACTTTC. Protein product: CASNPQGAGANVLTF.